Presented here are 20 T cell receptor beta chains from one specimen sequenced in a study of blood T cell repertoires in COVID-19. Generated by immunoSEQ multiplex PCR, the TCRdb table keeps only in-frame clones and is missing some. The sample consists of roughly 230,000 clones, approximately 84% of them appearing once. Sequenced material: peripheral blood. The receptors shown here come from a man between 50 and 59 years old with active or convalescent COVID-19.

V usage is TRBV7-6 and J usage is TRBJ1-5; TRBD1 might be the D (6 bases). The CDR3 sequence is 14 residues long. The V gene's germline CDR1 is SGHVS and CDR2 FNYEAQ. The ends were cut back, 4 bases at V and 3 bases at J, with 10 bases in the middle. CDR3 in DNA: TGTGCCAGCAGCTCGGGGGGCCCCAATCAGCCCCAGCATTTT. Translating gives CASSSGGPNQPQHF.

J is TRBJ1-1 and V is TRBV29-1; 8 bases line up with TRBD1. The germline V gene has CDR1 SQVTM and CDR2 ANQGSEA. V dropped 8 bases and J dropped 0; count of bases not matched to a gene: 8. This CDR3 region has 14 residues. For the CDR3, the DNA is TGCAGCCCATCTGGACAGGGCTTGAACACTGAAGCTTTCTTT. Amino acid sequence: CSPSGQGLNTEAFF. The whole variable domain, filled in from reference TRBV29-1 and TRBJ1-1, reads SAVISQKPSRDICQRGTSLTIQCQVDSQVTMMFWYRQQPGQSLTLIATANQGSEATYESGFVIDKFPISRPNLTFSTLTVSNMSPEDSSIYLCSPSGQGLNTEAFFGQGTRLTVV.

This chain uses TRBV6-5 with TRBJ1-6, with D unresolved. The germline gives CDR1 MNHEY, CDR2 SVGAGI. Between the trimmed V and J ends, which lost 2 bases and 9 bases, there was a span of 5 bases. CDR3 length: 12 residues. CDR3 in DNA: TGTGCCAGCAGTTACAACAGTTCACCCCTCCACTTT. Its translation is CASSYNSSPLHF.

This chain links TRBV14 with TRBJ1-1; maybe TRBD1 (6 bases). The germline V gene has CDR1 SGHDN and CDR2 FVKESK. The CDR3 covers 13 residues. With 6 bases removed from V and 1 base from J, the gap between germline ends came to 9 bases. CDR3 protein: CASRPDRNTEAFF. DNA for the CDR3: TGTGCCAGCAGACCGGACAGGAACACTGAAGCTTTCTTT. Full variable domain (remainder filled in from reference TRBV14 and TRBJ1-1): EAGVTQFPSHSVIEKGQTVTLRCDPISGHDNLYWYRRVMGKEIKFLLHFVKESKQDESGMPNNRFLAERTGGTYSTLKVQPAELEDSGVYFCASRPDRNTEAFFGQGTRLTVV.

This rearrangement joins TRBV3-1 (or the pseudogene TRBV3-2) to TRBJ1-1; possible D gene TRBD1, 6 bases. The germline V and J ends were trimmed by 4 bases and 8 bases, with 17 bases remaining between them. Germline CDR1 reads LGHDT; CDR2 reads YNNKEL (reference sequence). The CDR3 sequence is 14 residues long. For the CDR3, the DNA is TGTGCCAGCAGCCCATTTACAGGGACGCAGGAAGCTTTCTTT. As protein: CASSPFTGTQEAFF.

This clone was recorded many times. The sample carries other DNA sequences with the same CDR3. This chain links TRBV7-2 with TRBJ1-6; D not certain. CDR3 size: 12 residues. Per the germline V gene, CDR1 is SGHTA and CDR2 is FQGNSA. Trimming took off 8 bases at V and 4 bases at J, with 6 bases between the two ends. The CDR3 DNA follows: TGTGCCAGCGCGACTTATAATTCACCCCTCCACTTT. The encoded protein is CASATYNSPLHF.

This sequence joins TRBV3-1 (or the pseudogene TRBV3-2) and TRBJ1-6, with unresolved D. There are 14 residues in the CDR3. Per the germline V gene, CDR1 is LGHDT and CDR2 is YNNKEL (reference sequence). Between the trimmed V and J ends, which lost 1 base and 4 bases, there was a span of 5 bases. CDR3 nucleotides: TGTGCCAGCAGCCAAGGAGAATATAATTCACCCCTCCACTTT. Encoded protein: CASSQGEYNSPLHF.

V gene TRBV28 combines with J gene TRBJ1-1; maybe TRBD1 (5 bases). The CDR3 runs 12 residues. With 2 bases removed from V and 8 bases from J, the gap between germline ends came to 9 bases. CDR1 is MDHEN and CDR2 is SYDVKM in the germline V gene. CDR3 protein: CASSLTGTEAFF. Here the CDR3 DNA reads TGTGCCAGCAGTTTAACAGGTACCGAAGCTTTCTTT.

In DNA form, the CDR3 reads TGTGCCTGGAGTGTTGCGGTTCGTACTGAAGCTTTCTTT. Translating gives CAWSVAVRTEAFF. The J gene is TRBJ1-1, the V gene TRBV30; D remains unclear. Germline CDR1 and CDR2: GTSNPN and SVGIG (reference sequence). The CDR3 runs 13 residues. V was trimmed by 0 bases and J by 5 bases, leaving 10 bases between them.

The CDR3 region is CASSQGQGTFVGGYTF. CDR3 in DNA: TGTGCCAGCAGTCAGGGACAGGGAACATTCGTAGGCGGCTACACCTTC. The V and J genes are TRBV28 and TRBJ1-2, with 9 bases that match TRBD1. From germline, CDR1 is MDHEN and CDR2 SYDVKM. After removal of 5 bases from V and 8 bases from J, the junction contained 15 bases not matched to a gene. This CDR3 is built from 16 residues.

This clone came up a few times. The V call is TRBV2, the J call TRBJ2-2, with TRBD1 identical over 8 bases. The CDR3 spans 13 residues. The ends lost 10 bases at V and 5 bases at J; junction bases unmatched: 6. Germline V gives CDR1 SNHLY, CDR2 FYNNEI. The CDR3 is CANRDRRTGELFF. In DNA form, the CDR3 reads TGTGCCAACCGGGACAGGCGGACCGGGGAGCTGTTTTTT.

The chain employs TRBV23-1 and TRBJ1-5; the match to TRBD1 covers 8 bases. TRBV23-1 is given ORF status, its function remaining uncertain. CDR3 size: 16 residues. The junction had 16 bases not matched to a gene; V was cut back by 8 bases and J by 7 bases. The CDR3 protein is CASSPRRRGRGQPQHF. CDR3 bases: TGCGCCAGCTCTCCTAGGCGCAGGGGGCGCGGGCAGCCCCAGCATTTT.

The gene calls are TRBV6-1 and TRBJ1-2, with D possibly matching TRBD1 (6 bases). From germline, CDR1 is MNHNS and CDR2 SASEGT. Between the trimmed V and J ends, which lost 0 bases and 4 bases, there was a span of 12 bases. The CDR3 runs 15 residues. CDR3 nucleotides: TGTGCCAGCAGTGAAGCGCAGGGGCTCCCCTATGGCTACACCTTC. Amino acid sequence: CASSEAQGLPYGYTF.

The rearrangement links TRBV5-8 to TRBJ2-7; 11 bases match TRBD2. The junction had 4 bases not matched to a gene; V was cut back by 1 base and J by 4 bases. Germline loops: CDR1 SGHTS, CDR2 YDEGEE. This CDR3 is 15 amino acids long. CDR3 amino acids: CASSLRTSGGYEQYF. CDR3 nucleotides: TGTGCCAGCAGCTTGCGAACTAGCGGGGGATACGAGCAGTACTTC. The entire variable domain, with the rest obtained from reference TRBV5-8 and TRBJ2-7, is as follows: EAGVTQSPTHLIKTRGQQATLRCSPISGHTSVYWYQQALGLGLQFLLWYDEGEERNRGNFPPRFSGRQFPNYSSELNVNALELEDSALYLCASSLRTSGGYEQYFGPGTRLTVT.

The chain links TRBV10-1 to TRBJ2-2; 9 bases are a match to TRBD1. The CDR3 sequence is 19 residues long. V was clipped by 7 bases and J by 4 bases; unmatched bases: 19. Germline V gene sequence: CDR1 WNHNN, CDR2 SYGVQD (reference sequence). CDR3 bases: TGCGCCAGCATCCTCCAGAGGGTAAAACAGGGGGCGGCCACCGGGGAGCTGTTTTTT. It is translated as CASILQRVKQGAATGELFF.

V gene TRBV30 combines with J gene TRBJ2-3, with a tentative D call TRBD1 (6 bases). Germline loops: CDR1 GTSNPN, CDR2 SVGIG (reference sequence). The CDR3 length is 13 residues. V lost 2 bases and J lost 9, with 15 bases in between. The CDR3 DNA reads TGTGCCTGGAGTCCGACAGGCCCGGGGACGCAGTATTTT. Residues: CAWSPTGPGTQYF. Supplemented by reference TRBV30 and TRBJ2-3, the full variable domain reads SQTIHQWPATLVQPVGSPLSLECTVEGTSNPNLYWYRQAAGRGLQLLFYSVGIGQISSEVPQNLSASRPQDRQFILSSKKLLLSDSGFYLCAWSPTGPGTQYFGPGTRLTVL.

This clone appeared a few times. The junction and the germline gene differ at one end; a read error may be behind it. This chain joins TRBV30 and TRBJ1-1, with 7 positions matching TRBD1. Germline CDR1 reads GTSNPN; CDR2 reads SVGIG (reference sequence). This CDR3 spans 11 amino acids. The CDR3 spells CAWTPGQNIYF. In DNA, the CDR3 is TGTGCCTGGACCCCGGGACAGAACATCTACTTT.

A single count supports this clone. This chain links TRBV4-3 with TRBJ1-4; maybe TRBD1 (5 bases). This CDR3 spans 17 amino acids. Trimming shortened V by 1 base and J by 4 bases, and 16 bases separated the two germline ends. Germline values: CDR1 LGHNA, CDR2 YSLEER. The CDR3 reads CASSQVWSAGRNEKLFF. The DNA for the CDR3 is TGCGCCAGCAGCCAAGTCTGGTCTGCAGGGCGTAATGAAAAACTGTTTTTT.

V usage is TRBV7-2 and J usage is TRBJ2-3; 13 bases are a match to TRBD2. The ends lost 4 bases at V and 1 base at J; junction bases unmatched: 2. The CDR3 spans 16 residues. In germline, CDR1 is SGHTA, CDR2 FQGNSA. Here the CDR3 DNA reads TGTGCCAGCAGCTCCACTAGCGGGGGGGGCACAGATACGCAGTATTTT. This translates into CASSSTSGGGTDTQYF.

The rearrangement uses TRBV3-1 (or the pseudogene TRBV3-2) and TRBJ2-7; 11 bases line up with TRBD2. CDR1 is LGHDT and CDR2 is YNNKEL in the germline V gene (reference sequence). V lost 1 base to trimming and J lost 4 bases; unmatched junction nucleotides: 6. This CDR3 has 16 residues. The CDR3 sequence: CASSQARLAGKYEQYF. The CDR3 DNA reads TGTGCCAGCAGCCAAGCCCGACTAGCGGGGAAATACGAGCAGTACTTC.